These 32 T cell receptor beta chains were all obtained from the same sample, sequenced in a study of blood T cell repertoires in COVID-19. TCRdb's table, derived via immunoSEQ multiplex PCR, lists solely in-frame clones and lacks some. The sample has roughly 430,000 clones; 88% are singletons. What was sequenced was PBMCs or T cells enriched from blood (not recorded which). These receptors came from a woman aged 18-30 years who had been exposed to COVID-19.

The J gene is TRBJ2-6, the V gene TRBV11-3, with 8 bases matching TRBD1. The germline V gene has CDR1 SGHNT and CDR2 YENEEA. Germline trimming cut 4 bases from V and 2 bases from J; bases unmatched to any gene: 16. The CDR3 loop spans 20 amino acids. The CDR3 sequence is CASSSASGTGVLAGANVLTF. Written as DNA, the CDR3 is TGTGCCAGCAGCTCAGCCTCGGGGACAGGCGTACTCGCTGGGGCCAACGTCCTGACTTTC.

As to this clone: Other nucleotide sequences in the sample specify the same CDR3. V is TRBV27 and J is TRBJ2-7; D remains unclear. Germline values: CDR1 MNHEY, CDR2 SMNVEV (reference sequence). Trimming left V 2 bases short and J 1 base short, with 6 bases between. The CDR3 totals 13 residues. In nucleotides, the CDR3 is TGTGCCAGCAGTTTAGGCTGGTCCTACGAGCAGTACTTC. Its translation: CASSLGWSYEQYF.

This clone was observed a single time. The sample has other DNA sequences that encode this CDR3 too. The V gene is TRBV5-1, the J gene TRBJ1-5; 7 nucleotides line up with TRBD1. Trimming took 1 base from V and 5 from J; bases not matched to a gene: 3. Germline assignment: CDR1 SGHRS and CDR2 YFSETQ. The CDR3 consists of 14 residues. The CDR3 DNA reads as TGCGCCAGCAGCTTGCGGCAGGGGGATCAGCCCCAGCATTTT. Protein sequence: CASSLRQGDQPQHF.

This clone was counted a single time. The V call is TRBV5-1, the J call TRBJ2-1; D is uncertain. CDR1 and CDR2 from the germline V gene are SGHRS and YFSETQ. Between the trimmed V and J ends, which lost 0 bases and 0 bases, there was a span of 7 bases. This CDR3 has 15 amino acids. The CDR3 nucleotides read TGCGCCAGCAGCTTGGAACTAAGCTCCTACAATGAGCAGTTCTTC. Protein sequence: CASSLELSSYNEQFF.

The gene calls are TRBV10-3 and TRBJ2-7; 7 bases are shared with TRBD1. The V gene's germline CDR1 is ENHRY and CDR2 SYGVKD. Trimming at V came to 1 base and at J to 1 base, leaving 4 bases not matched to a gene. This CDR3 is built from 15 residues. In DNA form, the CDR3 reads TGTGCCATCAGTGAGTTAAGACAGGGATCCTACGAGCAGTACTTC. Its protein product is CAISELRQGSYEQYF.

CDR3 residues: CASSQGGLRGLANEKLFF. The CDR3 DNA reads TGCGCCAGCAGCCAAGGAGGCCTCAGGGGGCTAGCTAATGAAAAACTGTTTTTT. V is TRBV4-3 and J is TRBJ1-4, with 8 positions matching TRBD1. The CDR3 has 18 amino acids. The J segment lost 3 bases and the V segment lost 1 base, leaving 10 bases of the junction unmatched. Germline V gives CDR1 LGHNA, CDR2 YSLEER.

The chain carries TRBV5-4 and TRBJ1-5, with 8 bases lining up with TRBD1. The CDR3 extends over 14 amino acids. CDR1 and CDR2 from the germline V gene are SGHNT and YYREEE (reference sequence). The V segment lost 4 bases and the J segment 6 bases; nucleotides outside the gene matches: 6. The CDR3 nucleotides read TGTGCCAGCAGCCAACAGGGGGGGAGTCAGCCCCAGCATTTT. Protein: CASSQQGGSQPQHF. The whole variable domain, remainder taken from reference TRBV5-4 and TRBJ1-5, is ETGVTQSPTHLIKTRGQQVTLRCSSQSGHNTVSWYQQALGQGPQFIFQYYREEENGRGNFPPRFSGLQFPNYSSELNVNALELDDSALYLCASSQQGGSQPQHFGDGTRLSIL.

CDR3 amino acids: CASSYTTGPGNTIYF. For the CDR3, the DNA is TGTGCCAGCTCCTACACTACAGGTCCCGGAAACACCATATATTTT. The V and J genes are TRBV6-5 and TRBJ1-3, with D possibly being TRBD1 (5 bases). V was shortened by 8 bases and J by 4 bases, with 18 bases between the two germline ends. Looked up from germline, CDR1 is MNHEY and CDR2 is SVGAGI. This CDR3 contains 15 residues.

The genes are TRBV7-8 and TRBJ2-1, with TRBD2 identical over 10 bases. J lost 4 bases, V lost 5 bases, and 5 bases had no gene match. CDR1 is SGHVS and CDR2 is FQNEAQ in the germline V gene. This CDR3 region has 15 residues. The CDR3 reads CASSRTSGQYNEQFF. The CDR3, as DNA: TGTGCCAGCAGCCGGACTAGCGGCCAGTACAATGAGCAGTTCTTC.

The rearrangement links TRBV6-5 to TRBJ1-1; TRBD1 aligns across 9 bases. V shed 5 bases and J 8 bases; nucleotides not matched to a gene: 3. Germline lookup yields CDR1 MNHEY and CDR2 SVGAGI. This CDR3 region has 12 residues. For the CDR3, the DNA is TGTGCCAGCAGTCACAGGGGGCAAGAAGCTTTCTTT. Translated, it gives CASSHRGQEAFF.

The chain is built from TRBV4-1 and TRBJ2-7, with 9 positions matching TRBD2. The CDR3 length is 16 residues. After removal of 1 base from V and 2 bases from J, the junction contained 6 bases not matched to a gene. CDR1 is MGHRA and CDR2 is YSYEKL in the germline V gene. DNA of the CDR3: TGCGCCAGCAGCCAAGCATCCAGCGGGGGGCCCTACGAGCAGTACTTC. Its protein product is CASSQASSGGPYEQYF.

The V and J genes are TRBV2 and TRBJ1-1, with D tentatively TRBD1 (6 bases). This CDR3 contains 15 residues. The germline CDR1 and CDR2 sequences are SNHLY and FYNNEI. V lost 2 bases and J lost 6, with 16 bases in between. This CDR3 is CASSESRTEVPEAFF. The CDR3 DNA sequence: TGTGCCAGCAGTGAAAGTAGGACAGAAGTCCCTGAAGCTTTCTTT.

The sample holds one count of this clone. CDR3 protein: CASMRRGYGYTF. CDR3 nucleotides: TGTGCCAGCATGCGCAGGGGCTATGGCTACACCTTC. This chain connects TRBV27 to TRBJ1-2; D perhaps matches TRBD1 (6 bases). The V end was cut by 7 bases, the J end by 4 bases, with 10 bases between. Germline loops: CDR1 MNHEY, CDR2 SMNVEV (reference sequence). The CDR3 has 12 amino acids.

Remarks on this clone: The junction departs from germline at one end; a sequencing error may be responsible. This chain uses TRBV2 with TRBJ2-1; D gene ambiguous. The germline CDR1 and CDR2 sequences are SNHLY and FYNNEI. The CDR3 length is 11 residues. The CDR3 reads CASTESGEQFF. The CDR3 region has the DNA TGTGCCAGCACTGAATCGGGTGAGCAGTTCTTC.

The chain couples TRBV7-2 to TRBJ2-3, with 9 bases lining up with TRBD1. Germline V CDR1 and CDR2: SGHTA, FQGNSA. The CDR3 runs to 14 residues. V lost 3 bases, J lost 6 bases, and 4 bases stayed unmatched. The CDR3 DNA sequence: TGTGCCAGCAGCTTTAGGACAGGGGAGGATACGCAGTATTTT. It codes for CASSFRTGEDTQYF.

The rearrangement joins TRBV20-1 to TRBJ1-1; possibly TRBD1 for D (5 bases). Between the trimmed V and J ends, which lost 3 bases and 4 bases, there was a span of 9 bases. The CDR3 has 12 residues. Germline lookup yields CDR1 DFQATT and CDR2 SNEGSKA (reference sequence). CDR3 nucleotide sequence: TGCAGTGCTAGTGGCGGGACCACTGAAGCTTTCTTT. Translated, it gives CSASGGTTEAFF.

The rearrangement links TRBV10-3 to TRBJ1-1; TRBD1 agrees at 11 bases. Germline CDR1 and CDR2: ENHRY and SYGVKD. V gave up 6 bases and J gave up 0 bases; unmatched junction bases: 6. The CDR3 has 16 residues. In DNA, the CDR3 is TGTGCCATCAGGTCGGGACAGGGGGGAGTGAACACTGAAGCTTTCTTT. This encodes CAIRSGQGGVNTEAFF.

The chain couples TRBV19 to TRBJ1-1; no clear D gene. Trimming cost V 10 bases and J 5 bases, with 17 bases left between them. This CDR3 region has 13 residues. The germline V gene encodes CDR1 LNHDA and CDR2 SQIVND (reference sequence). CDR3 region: CATGGFQGTEAFF. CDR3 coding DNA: TGTGCCACCGGCGGGTTCCAAGGAACTGAAGCTTTCTTT.

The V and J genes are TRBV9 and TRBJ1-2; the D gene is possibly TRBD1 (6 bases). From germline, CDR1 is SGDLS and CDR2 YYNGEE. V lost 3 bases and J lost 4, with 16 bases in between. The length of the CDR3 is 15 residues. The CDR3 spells CASSEGDGSLYGYTF. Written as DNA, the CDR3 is TGTGCCAGCAGCGAGGGGGACGGATCCCTCTATGGCTACACCTTC.

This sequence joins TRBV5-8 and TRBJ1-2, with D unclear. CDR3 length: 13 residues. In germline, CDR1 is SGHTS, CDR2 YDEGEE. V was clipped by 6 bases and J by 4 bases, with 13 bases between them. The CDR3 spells CASINTLFYGYTF. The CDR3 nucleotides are TGTGCCAGCATTAACACCTTATTCTATGGCTACACCTTC.

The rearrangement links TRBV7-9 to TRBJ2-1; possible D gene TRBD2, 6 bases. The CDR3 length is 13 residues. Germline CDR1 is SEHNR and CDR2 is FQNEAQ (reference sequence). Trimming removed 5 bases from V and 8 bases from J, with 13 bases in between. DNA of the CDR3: TGTGCCAGCAGCCGCCCCGGGAGATATGAGCAGTTCTTC. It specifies CASSRPGRYEQFF.

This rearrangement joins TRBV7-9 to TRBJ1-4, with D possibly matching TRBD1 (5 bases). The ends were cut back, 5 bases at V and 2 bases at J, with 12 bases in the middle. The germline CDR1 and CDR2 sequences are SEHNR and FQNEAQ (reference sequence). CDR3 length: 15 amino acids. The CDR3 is CASSVRQPTNEKLFF. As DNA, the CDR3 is TGTGCCAGCAGCGTGAGACAGCCCACTAATGAAAAACTGTTTTTT.

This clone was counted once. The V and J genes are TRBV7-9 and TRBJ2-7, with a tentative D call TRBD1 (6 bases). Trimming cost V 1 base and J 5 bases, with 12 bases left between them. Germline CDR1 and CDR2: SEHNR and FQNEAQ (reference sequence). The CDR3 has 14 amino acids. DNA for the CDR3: TGTGCCAGCAGCTTAGTACAGGGTCTGGACGAGCAGTACTTC. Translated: CASSLVQGLDEQYF.

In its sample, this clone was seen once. As DNA, the CDR3 is TGTGCCACCAGCAGAACAGGATCGGAGAATGAAAAACTGTTTTTT. Translated, it gives CATSRTGSENEKLFF. The rearrangement links TRBV15 to TRBJ1-4; TRBD1 is a possible D gene (5 bases). CDR1 is LNHNV, CDR2 YYDKDF, per germline (reference sequence). The CDR3 extends over 15 amino acids. V shed 2 bases and J shed 5 bases, with 12 bases lying between them. The complete variable domain, with remaining parts taken from reference TRBV15 and TRBJ1-4, reads DAMVIQNPRYQVTQFGKPVTLSCSQTLNHNVMYWYQQKSSQAPKLLFHYYDKDFNNEADTPDNFQSRRPNTSFCFLDIRSPGLGDTAMYLCATSRTGSENEKLFFGSGTQLSVL.

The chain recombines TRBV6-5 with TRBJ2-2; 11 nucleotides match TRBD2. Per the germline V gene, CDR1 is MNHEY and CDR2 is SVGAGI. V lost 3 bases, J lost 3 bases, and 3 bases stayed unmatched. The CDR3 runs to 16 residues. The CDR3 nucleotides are TGTGCCAGCAGTTATCTGGGACTAGCGGACACCGGGGAGCTGTTTTTT. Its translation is CASSYLGLADTGELFF.

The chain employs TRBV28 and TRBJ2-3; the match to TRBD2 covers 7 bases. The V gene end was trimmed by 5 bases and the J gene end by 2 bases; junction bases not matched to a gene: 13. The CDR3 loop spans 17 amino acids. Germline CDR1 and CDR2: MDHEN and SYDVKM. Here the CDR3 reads CASSPPRLARYTDTQYF. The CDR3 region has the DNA TGTGCCAGCAGTCCCCCGCGACTAGCTCGGTACACAGATACGCAGTATTTT.

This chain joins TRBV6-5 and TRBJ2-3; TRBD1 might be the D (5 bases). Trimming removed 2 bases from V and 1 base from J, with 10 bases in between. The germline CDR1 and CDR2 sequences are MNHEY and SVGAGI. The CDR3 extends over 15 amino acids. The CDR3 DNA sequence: TGTGCCAGCAGTTACACAGGAGAGGGCACAGATACGCAGTATTTT. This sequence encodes CASSYTGEGTDTQYF.

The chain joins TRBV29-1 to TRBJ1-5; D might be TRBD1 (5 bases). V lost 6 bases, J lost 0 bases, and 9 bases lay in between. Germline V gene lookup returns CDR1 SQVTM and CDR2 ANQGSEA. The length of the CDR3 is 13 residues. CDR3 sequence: CSVLDSSNQPQHF. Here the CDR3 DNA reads TGCAGCGTCCTAGACAGTAGCAATCAGCCCCAGCATTTT.

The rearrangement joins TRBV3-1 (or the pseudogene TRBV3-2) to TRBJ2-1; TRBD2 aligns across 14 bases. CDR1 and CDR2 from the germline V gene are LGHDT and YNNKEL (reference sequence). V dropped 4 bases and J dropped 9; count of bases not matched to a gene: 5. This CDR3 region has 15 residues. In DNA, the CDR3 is TGTGCCAGCAGCCGAGGACTAGCGGGGGGCACTGAGCAGTTCTTC. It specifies CASSRGLAGGTEQFF.

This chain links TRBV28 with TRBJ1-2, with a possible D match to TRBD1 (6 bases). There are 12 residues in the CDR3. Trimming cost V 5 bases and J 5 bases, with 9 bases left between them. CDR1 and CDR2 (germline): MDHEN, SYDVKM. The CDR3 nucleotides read TGTGCCAGCAGTCAGGGGCGATATGGCTACACCTTC. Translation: CASSQGRYGYTF.

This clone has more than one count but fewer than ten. CDR3 protein: CASSDSQNSPLHF. Here the CDR3 DNA reads TGTGCCAGCAGTGACTCTCAGAATTCACCCCTCCACTTT. The V gene is TRBV6-4, the J gene TRBJ1-6, with no clear D. Germline V CDR1 and CDR2: MRHNA, SNTAGT. The CDR3 is made up of 13 amino acids. Trimming cost V 0 bases and J 7 bases, with 4 bases left between them.

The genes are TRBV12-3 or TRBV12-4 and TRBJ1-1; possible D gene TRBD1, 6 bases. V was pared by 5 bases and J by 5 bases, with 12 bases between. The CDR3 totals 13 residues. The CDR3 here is CASSPGGRTEAFF. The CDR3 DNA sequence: TGTGCCAGCAGTCCCGGGGGGCGTACTGAAGCTTTCTTT.